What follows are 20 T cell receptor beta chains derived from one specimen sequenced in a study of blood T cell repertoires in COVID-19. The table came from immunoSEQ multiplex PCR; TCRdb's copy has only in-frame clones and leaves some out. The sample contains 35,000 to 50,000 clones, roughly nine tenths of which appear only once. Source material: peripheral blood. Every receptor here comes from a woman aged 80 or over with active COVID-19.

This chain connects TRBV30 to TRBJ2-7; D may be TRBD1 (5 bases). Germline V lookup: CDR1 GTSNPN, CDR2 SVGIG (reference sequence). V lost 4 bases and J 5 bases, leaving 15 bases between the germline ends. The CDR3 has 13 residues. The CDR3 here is CAWNHLTENEQYF. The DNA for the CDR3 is TGTGCCTGGAACCACTTGACAGAGAACGAGCAGTACTTC.

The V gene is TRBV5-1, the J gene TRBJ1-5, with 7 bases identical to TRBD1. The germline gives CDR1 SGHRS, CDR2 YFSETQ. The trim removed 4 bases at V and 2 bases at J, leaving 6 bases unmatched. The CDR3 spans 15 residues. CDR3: CASSIDRAGNQPQHF. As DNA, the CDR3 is TGCGCCAGCAGCATAGACAGGGCTGGCAATCAGCCCCAGCATTTT. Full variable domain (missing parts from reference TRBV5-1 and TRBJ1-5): KAGVTQTPRYLIKTRGQQVTLSCSPISGHRSVSWYQQTPGQGLQFLFEYFSETQRNKGNFPGRFSGRQFSNSRSEMNVSTLELGDSALYLCASSIDRAGNQPQHFGDGTRLSIL.

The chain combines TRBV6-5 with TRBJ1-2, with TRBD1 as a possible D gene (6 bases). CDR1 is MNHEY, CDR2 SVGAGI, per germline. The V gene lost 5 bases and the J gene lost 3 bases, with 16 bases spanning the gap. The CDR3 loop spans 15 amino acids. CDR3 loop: CASSPNVGADYGYTF. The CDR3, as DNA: TGTGCCAGCAGTCCCAATGTGGGGGCGGACTATGGCTACACCTTC.

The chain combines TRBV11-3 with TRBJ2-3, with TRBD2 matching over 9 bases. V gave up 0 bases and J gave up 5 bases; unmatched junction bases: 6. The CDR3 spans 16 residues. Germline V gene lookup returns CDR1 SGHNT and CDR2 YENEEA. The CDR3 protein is CASSLDKGLAGDTQYF. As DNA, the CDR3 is TGTGCCAGCAGCTTAGATAAGGGACTAGCAGGAGATACGCAGTATTTT.

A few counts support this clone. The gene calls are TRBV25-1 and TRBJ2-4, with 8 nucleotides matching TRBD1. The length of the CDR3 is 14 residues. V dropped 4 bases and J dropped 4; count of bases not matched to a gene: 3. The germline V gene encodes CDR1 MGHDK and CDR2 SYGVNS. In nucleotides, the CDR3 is TGTGCCAGCAGTGCTGACAGGGGTAAAAACATTCAGTACTTC. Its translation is CASSADRGKNIQYF.

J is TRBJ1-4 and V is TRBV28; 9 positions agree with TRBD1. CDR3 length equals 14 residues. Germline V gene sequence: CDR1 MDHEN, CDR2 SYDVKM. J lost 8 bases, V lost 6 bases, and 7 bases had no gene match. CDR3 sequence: CASRGTGSQEKLFF. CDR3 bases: TGTGCCAGCAGAGGGACAGGGTCACAAGAAAAACTGTTTTTT.

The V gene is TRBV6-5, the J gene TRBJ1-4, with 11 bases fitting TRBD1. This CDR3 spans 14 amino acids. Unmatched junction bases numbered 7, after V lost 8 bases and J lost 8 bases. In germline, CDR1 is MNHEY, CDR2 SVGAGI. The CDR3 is CASQSGQGGEKLFF. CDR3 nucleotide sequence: TGTGCCAGCCAGTCGGGACAGGGGGGGGAAAAACTGTTTTTT.

The CDR3 sequence: CAWTPAVGREVGEKLFF. The CDR3 DNA sequence: TGTGCCTGGACACCCGCAGTCGGGAGGGAGGTTGGTGAAAAACTGTTTTTT. The genes are TRBV30 and TRBJ1-4; D is ambiguous. Germline V gene lookup returns CDR1 GTSNPN and CDR2 SVGIG (reference sequence). The V gene lost 4 bases and the J gene lost 7 bases, with 25 bases spanning the gap. This CDR3 has 17 residues.

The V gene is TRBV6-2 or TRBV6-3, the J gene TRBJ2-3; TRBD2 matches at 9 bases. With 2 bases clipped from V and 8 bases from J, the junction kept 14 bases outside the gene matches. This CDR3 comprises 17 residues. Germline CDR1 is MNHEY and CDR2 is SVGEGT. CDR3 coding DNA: TGTGCCAGCAGTTACGGTCGTAAGGCGGGGGGGAAGGCTACGCAGTATTTT. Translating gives CASSYGRKAGGKATQYF.

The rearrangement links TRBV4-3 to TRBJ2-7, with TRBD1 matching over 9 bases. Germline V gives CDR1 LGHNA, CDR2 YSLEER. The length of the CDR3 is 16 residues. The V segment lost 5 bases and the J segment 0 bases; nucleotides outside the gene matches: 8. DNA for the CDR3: TGCGCCAGCAGCTCAACCACAGGGGGCGACTCCTACGAGCAGTACTTC. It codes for CASSSTTGGDSYEQYF.

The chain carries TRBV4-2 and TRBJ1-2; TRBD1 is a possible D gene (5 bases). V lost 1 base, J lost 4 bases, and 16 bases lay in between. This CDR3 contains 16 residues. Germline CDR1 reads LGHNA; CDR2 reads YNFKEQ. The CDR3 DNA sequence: TGTGCCAGCAGCCAAGTCTATCGGGGGGAATTCTATGGCTACACCTTC. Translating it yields CASSQVYRGEFYGYTF.

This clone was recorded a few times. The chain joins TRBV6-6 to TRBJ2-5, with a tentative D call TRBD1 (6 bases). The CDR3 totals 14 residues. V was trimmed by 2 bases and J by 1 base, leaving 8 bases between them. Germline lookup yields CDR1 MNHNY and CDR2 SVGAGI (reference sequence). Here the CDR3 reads CASSYGQPQETQYF. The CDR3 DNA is TGTGCCAGCAGTTACGGACAGCCCCAAGAGACCCAGTACTTC.

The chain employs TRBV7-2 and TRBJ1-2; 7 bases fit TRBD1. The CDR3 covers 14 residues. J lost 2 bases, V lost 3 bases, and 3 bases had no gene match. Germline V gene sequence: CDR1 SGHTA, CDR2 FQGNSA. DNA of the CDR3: TGTGCCAGCAGCTTCGACAGGGCCAACTATGGCTACACCTTC. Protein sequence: CASSFDRANYGYTF. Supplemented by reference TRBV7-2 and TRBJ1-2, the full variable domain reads GAGVSQSPSNKVTEKGKDVELRCDPISGHTALYWYRQSLGQGLEFLIYFQGNSAPDKSGLPSDRFSAERTGGSVSTLTIQRTQQEDSAVYLCASSFDRANYGYTFGSGTRLTVV.

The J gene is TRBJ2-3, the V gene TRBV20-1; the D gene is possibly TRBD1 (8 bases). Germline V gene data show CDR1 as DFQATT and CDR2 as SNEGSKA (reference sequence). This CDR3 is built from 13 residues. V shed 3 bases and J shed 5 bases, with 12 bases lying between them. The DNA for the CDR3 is TGCAGTGCTAGTACAGGGGGGGGAGATACGCAGTATTTT. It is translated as CSASTGGGDTQYF.

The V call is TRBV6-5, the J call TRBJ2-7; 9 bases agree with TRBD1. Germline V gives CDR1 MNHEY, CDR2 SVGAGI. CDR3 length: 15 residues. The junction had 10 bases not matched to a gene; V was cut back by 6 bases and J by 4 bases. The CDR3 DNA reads TGTGCCAGCAGGGGTGCCGGGACAGGGAGGTACGAGCAGTACTTC. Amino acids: CASRGAGTGRYEQYF.

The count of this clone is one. CDR3 protein: CASTENYGYTF. CDR3 DNA sequence: TGTGCCTCGACAGAAAACTATGGCTACACCTTC. The genes are TRBV30 and TRBJ1-2, with D perhaps TRBD1 (5 bases). Between the trimmed V and J ends, which lost 7 bases and 2 bases, there was a span of 8 bases. The CDR3 sequence is 11 residues long. Germline V lookup: CDR1 GTSNPN, CDR2 SVGIG (reference sequence).

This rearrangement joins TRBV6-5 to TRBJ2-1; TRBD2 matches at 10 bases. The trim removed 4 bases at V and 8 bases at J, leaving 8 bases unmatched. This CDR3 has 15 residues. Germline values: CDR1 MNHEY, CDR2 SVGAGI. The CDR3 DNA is TGTGCCAGCAGTTTGGCAGCGGGGGGGCCCGATGAGCAGTTCTTC. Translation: CASSLAAGGPDEQFF.

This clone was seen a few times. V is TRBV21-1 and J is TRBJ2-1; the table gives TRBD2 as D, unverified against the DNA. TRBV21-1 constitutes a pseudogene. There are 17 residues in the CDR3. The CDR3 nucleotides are TGTGCCAGCAGCCCGCCCGGGACTAGCGGGGGGAACGATGAGCAGTTCTTC. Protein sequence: CASSPPGTSGGNDEQFF.

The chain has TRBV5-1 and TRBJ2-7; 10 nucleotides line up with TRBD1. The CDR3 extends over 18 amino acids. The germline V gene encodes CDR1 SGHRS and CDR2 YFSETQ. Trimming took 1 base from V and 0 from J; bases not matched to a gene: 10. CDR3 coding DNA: TGCGCCAGCAGCTTGCGATCTCCGGGACAGGGGAGCTCCTACGAGCAGTACTTC. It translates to CASSLRSPGQGSSYEQYF.

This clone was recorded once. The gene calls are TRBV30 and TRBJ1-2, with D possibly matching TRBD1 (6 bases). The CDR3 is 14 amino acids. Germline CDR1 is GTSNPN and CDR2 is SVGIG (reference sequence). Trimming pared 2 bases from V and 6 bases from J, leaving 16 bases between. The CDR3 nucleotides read TGTGCCTGGAGTCATATCAGGGGAGGGGATGGCTACACCTTC. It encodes CAWSHIRGGDGYTF.